This T cell receptor beta chain was sequenced during a study of long-term antiretroviral therapy in people with HIV. Trimming removed 0 bases from V and 5 bases from J, with 9 bases in between. The CDR3 length is 13 residues. Looked up from germline, CDR1 is SGHRS and CDR2 is YFSETQ. A minimum of one pre-ART and two post-ART PBMC samples existed for each donor. immunoSEQ v3.0 was run at survey level. Sequencing was performed with immunoSEQ multiplex PCR; in TCRdb, only in-frame clones are kept and a portion is missing. The repertoire holds some 31,000 clones, 94% seen once, with 2.7% in the top ten. The chain employs TRBV5-1 and TRBJ2-7; maybe TRBD1 (5 bases). The input for sequencing was unsorted PBMCs, taken around 7.4 years after starting antiretroviral therapy. This TCR came from a man between 50 and 59 years old with HIV. The CDR3 sequence: CASSLEPGHEQYF. The DNA of the CDR3 is TGCGCCAGCAGCTTGGAACCAGGGCACGAGCAGTACTTC.